The rows below give T cell receptor beta chains drawn from one sample of a study of blood T cell repertoires in COVID-19. Profiled with immunoSEQ multiplex PCR; TCRdb holds only in-frame clones, not every one. This sample has about 94,000 clones, with about four fifths found just once. Specimen: peripheral blood. Receptor source: a man aged 60 to 75 with acute or convalescent COVID-19. Each CDR3 is given with its conserved first and last residue. Each record gives: clone size, J gene, D gene, V gene, CDR3 DNA, CDR3 protein. A D gene is named only where the DNA matches it firmly. The size entry is marked missing in some rows and otherwise reads once, few, many or a size class.

clone_size: .
j_call: TRBJ1-2
d_call: .
v_call: TRBV7-2
cdr3_nt: TGTGCCAGCAGCTTAGTTCAACAGGGACCTCTATCCTATGGCTACACCTTC
cdr3_aa: CASSLVQQGPLSYGYTF

clone_size: once
j_call: TRBJ1-1
d_call: TRBD1
v_call: TRBV4-1
cdr3_nt: TGCGCCAGCAGCCAAGGACAGGGGTTTCAGGCTTTCTTT
cdr3_aa: CASSQGQGFQAFF

clone_size: once
j_call: TRBJ1-5
d_call: TRBD1
v_call: TRBV30
cdr3_nt: TGTGCCTGGAGTCTTGGACAGGCGAGAGGAATGGGCAATCAGCCCCAGCATTTT
cdr3_aa: CAWSLGQARGMGNQPQHF

clone_size: .
j_call: TRBJ1-6
d_call: TRBD1
v_call: TRBV9
cdr3_nt: TGTGCCAGCAGCGCACGCCGGACAGGGGGCTTTCATTCACCCCTCCACTTT
cdr3_aa: CASSARRTGGFHSPLHF

clone_size: .
j_call: TRBJ2-1
d_call: .
v_call: TRBV7-3
cdr3_nt: TGTGCCAGCAGCTTAACGGGGGCAGGGGAGCAGTTCTTC
cdr3_aa: CASSLTGAGEQFF

clone_size: .
j_call: TRBJ2-7
d_call: TRBD1
v_call: TRBV4-3
cdr3_nt: TGCGCCAGCAGCCAGGGAGGGACAGGGGCTAGTAGCGAGCAGTACTTC
cdr3_aa: CASSQGGTGASSEQYF

clone_size: .
j_call: TRBJ1-2
d_call: TRBD1
v_call: TRBV10-1
cdr3_nt: TGCGCCAGCAGAGAAGGACAGGGGGTACCCCGCTATGGCTACACCTTC
cdr3_aa: CASREGQGVPRYGYTF

clone_size: .
j_call: TRBJ1-2
d_call: .
v_call: TRBV12-3/TRBV12-4
cdr3_nt: TGTGCCAGCAGGGGGGAGGGGGTTGGCTACACCTTC
cdr3_aa: CASRGEGVGYTF

clone_size: .
j_call: TRBJ1-1
d_call: .
v_call: TRBV5-1
cdr3_nt: TGCGCCAGCAGCTTTTTGCCAGGTTTGAACACTGAAGCTTTCTTT
cdr3_aa: CASSFLPGLNTEAFF

clone_size: .
j_call: TRBJ2-1
d_call: TRBD2
v_call: TRBV19
cdr3_nt: TGTGCCAGTAGTATAGTAGCGGGAGACTACAATGAGCAGTTCTTC
cdr3_aa: CASSIVAGDYNEQFF

clone_size: .
j_call: TRBJ1-1
d_call: TRBD1
v_call: TRBV6-5
cdr3_nt: TGTGCCAGCAGTATAAGGACAGGAATGAACACTGAAGCTTTCTTT
cdr3_aa: CASSIRTGMNTEAFF

clone_size: .
j_call: TRBJ1-1
d_call: TRBD1
v_call: TRBV6-2/TRBV6-3
cdr3_nt: TGTGCCAGCACCCCAGGGGGGGGGCGGGAAGCTTTCTTT
cdr3_aa: CASTPGGGREAFF

clone_size: once
j_call: TRBJ1-1
d_call: .
v_call: TRBV5-6
cdr3_nt: TGTGCCAGCAGGGCCCGGTGGACGGGAAACACTGAAGCTTTCTTT
cdr3_aa: CASRARWTGNTEAFF

clone_size: .
j_call: TRBJ1-5
d_call: TRBD1
v_call: TRBV5-8
cdr3_nt: TGTGCCAGCAGCTTGGCGGGACAGGGCCGGCAGCCCCAGCATTTT
cdr3_aa: CASSLAGQGRQPQHF

clone_size: .
j_call: TRBJ1-2
d_call: TRBD1
v_call: TRBV7-2
cdr3_nt: TGTGCCAGCAGCACCCAGACAGGGGGCGGGTATGGCTACACCTTC
cdr3_aa: CASSTQTGGGYGYTF

clone_size: .
j_call: TRBJ1-3
d_call: .
v_call: TRBV7-9
cdr3_nt: TGTGCCAGCAGCGGGGCTACAGGGACGACAGGAAACACCATATATTTT
cdr3_aa: CASSGATGTTGNTIYF

clone_size: .
j_call: TRBJ1-5
d_call: .
v_call: TRBV6-5
cdr3_nt: TGTGCCAGCAGCGTCGGGTTTAATAGCAATCAGCCCCAGCATTTT
cdr3_aa: CASSVGFNSNQPQHF

clone_size: .
j_call: TRBJ1-1
d_call: TRBD1
v_call: TRBV19
cdr3_nt: TGTGCCAGTAGTCGACAGGGGGCGAACACTGAAGCTTTCTTT
cdr3_aa: CASSRQGANTEAFF

clone_size: .
j_call: TRBJ1-2
d_call: TRBD1
v_call: TRBV5-1
cdr3_nt: TGCGCCAGCAGCCTCCTCATGACAGGGTACAACTATGGCTACACCTTC
cdr3_aa: CASSLLMTGYNYGYTF

clone_size: .
j_call: TRBJ2-2
d_call: .
v_call: TRBV30
cdr3_nt: TGTGCCTGGAGTACTAAAAACCCCCCCGGGGAGCTGTTTTTT
cdr3_aa: CAWSTKNPPGELFF

clone_size: .
j_call: TRBJ1-2
d_call: .
v_call: TRBV3-1/TRBV3-2
cdr3_nt: TGTGCCAGCAGCCAAGGGGAGGGAAACTATGGCTACACCTTC
cdr3_aa: CASSQGEGNYGYTF

clone_size: .
j_call: TRBJ1-2
d_call: TRBD1
v_call: TRBV6-2/TRBV6-3
cdr3_nt: TGTGCCAGCAGTTCGGGACAGGGCCTCTATGGCTACACCTTC
cdr3_aa: CASSSGQGLYGYTF

clone_size: .
j_call: TRBJ2-5
d_call: TRBD2
v_call: TRBV3-1/TRBV3-2
cdr3_nt: TGTGCCAGCAGCGGGACTAGCGGAGAGACCCAGTACTTC
cdr3_aa: CASSGTSGETQYF

clone_size: .
j_call: TRBJ1-5
d_call: .
v_call: TRBV19
cdr3_nt: TGTGCCAGTAGTATAGAAGGAATGGGGACATTATATAGCAATCAGCCCCAGCATTTT
cdr3_aa: CASSIEGMGTLYSNQPQHF

clone_size: once
j_call: TRBJ1-2
d_call: .
v_call: TRBV6-5
cdr3_nt: TGTGCCAGCAGTCGCGCAGGGAGGGACTATGGCTACACCTTC
cdr3_aa: CASSRAGRDYGYTF

clone_size: .
j_call: TRBJ2-6
d_call: TRBD1
v_call: TRBV5-1
cdr3_nt: TGCGCCAGCAGCTTGGGGACAGGGTATAGACTATCCTCTGGGGCCAACGTCCTGACTTTC
cdr3_aa: CASSLGTGYRLSSGANVLTF

clone_size: .
j_call: TRBJ1-4
d_call: TRBD1
v_call: TRBV2
cdr3_nt: TGTGCCAGCAGTATTAGGACAGGGGGGAATGAAAAACTGTTTTTT
cdr3_aa: CASSIRTGGNEKLFF

clone_size: .
j_call: TRBJ2-3
d_call: TRBD2
v_call: TRBV13
cdr3_nt: TGTGCCAGCAGCTCCCGAGGAGGGCGGGGGGCCACTAGCACAGATACGCAGTATTTT
cdr3_aa: CASSSRGGRGATSTDTQYF

clone_size: .
j_call: TRBJ1-4
d_call: TRBD1
v_call: TRBV7-8
cdr3_nt: TGTGCCAGCAGCTTAGAGTTCAGGGGGCGACGGGAAAAACTGTTTTTT
cdr3_aa: CASSLEFRGRREKLFF

clone_size: .
j_call: TRBJ1-2
d_call: TRBD1
v_call: TRBV15
cdr3_nt: TGTGCCACCAGCAGAGATCCTCTAACAGGGGGGAGAAATAAGGACACCTTC
cdr3_aa: CATSRDPLTGGRNKDTF

clone_size: .
j_call: TRBJ2-3
d_call: .
v_call: TRBV2
cdr3_nt: TGTGCCAGCATCCAGGTGGGAGATACGCAGTATTTT
cdr3_aa: CASIQVGDTQYF